This T cell receptor (beta chain) emerged from a study of OX40 agonist ivuxolimab in advanced cancers. This CDR3 spans 14 amino acids. Germline V gives CDR1 KGHSH, CDR2 LQKENI. Trimming removed 6 bases from V and 3 bases from J, with 14 bases in between. Assay used: immunoSEQ multiplex PCR; TCRdb lists only in-frame clones, some missing. The data contain some 74,000 clones, around 80% of them seen just once; the ten biggest clones take up 5%. This TCR was sampled from an adult with an advanced solid tumor such as melanoma, head and neck, liver or kidney cancer. The sequencing here drew on CD4+ or CD8+ T cells sorted from blood, taken in a trial of the OX40 agonist ivuxolimab. The rearrangement joins TRBV18 to TRBJ1-1; D is undetermined. The CDR3 loop reads CASSPVGGDTEAFF. The CDR3 DNA reads TGTGCCAGCTCCCCCGTCGGAGGAGACACTGAAGCTTTCTTT.